This T cell receptor (beta chain) was obtained from a study of blood T cell repertoires in COVID-19. The overall study: PBMCs, B-cell-depleted T cells, or T cells were the source of the cDNA or gDNA that made up the material.

This table comes from immunoSEQ multiplex PCR, and its TCRdb copy is limited to in-frame clones, with some not included. The data show about 250,000 clones, with about 87% seen just once and 6.3% held by the top ten. The CDR3 runs to 15 residues. V lost 10 bases, J lost 1 base, and 11 bases stayed unmatched. This TCR came from a woman in her thirties with COVID-19, enrolled during active disease. The sequencing sample was made of peripheral blood. V gene TRBV23-1 combines with J gene TRBJ2-7, with TRBD1 matching 9 bases. TRBV23-1 is an ORF; its function is uncertain. CDR3 in amino acids: CATPPETGGSYEQYF. For the CDR3, the DNA is TGCGCCACCCCGCCCGAGACAGGGGGTTCCTACGAGCAGTACTTC.